The rows below give T cell receptor beta chains drawn from one sample of a study of pediatric ulcerative colitis. Assay: immunoSEQ multiplex PCR; the TCRdb copy retains only in-frame clones and omits some. The data contain about 12,000 clones, roughly four fifths of them singletons. What was sequenced was gut tissue. These receptors all stem from a boy younger than 18 who was a control in a study of pediatric ulcerative colitis. The CDR3 runs from the conserved cysteine through the conserved F or W. Fields, in order: CDR3 DNA, CDR3 protein, D gene, clone size, J gene, V gene. The D gene is left open where the match is weak. Expanded clones get a size class; other rows say once, few or many, or leave the size out.

TGCGCCAGCAGCCCAACACGGACAGGGGGCACCTACGAGCAGTACTTC,CASSPTRTGGTYEQYF,TRBD1,NA,TRBJ2-7,TRBV4-1
TGTGCCAGCAGTTTGAGCCCCTACGAGCAGTACTTC,CASSLSPYEQYF,NA,NA,TRBJ2-7,TRBV28
TGTGCCAGCAGGGGAGTAGACCTGTCCTTTTTACCCTACAATGAGCAGTTCTTC,CASRGVDLSFLPYNEQFF,NA,NA,TRBJ2-1,TRBV2
TGCAGTGCTAATGTCTACACCTTC,CSANVYTF,NA,NA,TRBJ1-2,TRBV20-1
TGCGCCAGCAGCCAAGATTCCCAGCACGATACGCAGTATTTT,CASSQDSQHDTQYF,NA,few,TRBJ2-3,TRBV4-1
TGCGCCAGCAGCCCGGACAGCCTGGGGGCCCAGTACTTC,CASSPDSLGAQYF,NA,NA,TRBJ2-5,TRBV5-1
TGTGCCAGCTCACCCAGTAGCGGGCGGAGGGGAGATACGCAGTATTTT,CASSPSSGRRGDTQYF,TRBD2,NA,TRBJ2-3,TRBV18
TGCGCCAGCAGCGCCCGACCGGGGGTGAACACCGGGGAGCTGTTTTTT,CASSARPGVNTGELFF,NA,once,TRBJ2-2,TRBV5-1
TGTGCCAGCAGTTACTTAGCAGGGGCGGGCGAGCAGTACTTC,CASSYLAGAGEQYF,NA,NA,TRBJ2-7,TRBV6-6
TGTGCCAGCAGTTACTTGATTCGACAGGGAGGCTCTGGAAACACCATATATTTT,CASSYLIRQGGSGNTIYF,TRBD1,NA,TRBJ1-3,TRBV6-7
TGTGCCAGCATGGAAGAGGAGACCCAGTACTTC,CASMEEETQYF,NA,NA,TRBJ2-5,TRBV2
TGCGCCAGCAGCCAAGAACCAGGGGGGTATGGCTACACCTTC,CASSQEPGGYGYTF,TRBD1,once,TRBJ1-2,TRBV4-3
TGTGCCAGCAGCCTATCCGGTACAGGTCCTACAGATACGCAGTATTTT,CASSLSGTGPTDTQYF,NA,NA,TRBJ2-3,TRBV7-9
TGTGCCAGTAGTCCAGGACAGGGGGCGGGAACTGAAGCTTTCTTT,CASSPGQGAGTEAFF,TRBD1,NA,TRBJ1-1,TRBV19
TGTGCCAGCAGCAAAGCGACGGCTCCTAGCACAGATACGCAGTATTTT,CASSKATAPSTDTQYF,NA,NA,TRBJ2-3,TRBV21-1
TGTGCCAGCAGCTTCGACCTAGGCTACACCTTC,CASSFDLGYTF,NA,NA,TRBJ1-2,TRBV7-9
TGCAGTCAACCGGGGGGGCCGGGAGAGACCCAGTACTTC,CSQPGGPGETQYF,TRBD2,NA,TRBJ2-5,TRBV29-1
TGTGCCAGCTCACTCTCCGGACAGTTTGAGCTGTTTTTT,CASSLSGQFELFF,NA,once,TRBJ2-2,TRBV18
TGTGCCAGCAGCTGGACAGGGAACACTGAAGCTTTCTTT,CASSWTGNTEAFF,TRBD1,NA,TRBJ1-1,TRBV11-3
TGTGCCAGCTCATTCGACAGGGCTGGAAACACCATATATTTT,CASSFDRAGNTIYF,TRBD1,NA,TRBJ1-3,TRBV18
TGTGCCAGCAGTGACCGGGACAGGGGGCATGGCTACACCTTC,CASSDRDRGHGYTF,TRBD1,NA,TRBJ1-2,TRBV25-1
TGTGCCAGCAGCCTCCAGTCAGGGCCCAATCAGCCCCAGCATTTT,CASSLQSGPNQPQHF,NA,medium-sized,TRBJ1-5,TRBV7-9
TGTGCCTGGAGCACCGGGACTAGCGTCACAGATACGCAGTATTTT,CAWSTGTSVTDTQYF,TRBD2,NA,TRBJ2-3,TRBV30
TGTGCCAGCAGCTTACCGGTACGCTACGGCCATCTCACTGAAGCTTTCTTT,CASSLPVRYGHLTEAFF,NA,once,TRBJ1-1,TRBV11-3
TGTGCCAGCAGCCGCACCCTCGCCGAGGGGCGAGAGACCCAGTACTTC,CASSRTLAEGRETQYF,NA,NA,TRBJ2-5,TRBV7-9
TGTGCCAGCAGCTTATTAGCGGGAGGGCCTGGGGCCAACGTCCTGACTTTC,CASSLLAGGPGANVLTF,TRBD2,NA,TRBJ2-6,TRBV5-4
TGTGCCTGGATCCGTGACTCCCCTTACGAGCAGTACTTC,CAWIRDSPYEQYF,NA,NA,TRBJ2-7,TRBV30
TGTGCCAGCAGCCCTCTGTTGGCCGAGCAGTACTTC,CASSPLLAEQYF,NA,NA,TRBJ2-7,TRBV13
TGTGCTAGTGGTTTGAGTGACCCTACCGGGGAGCTGTTTTTT,CASGLSDPTGELFF,NA,NA,TRBJ2-2,TRBV12-5
TGTGCCAGCAGCTTAGCCGGCGGATCACTAGCGGGCAATGAGCAGTTCTTC,CASSLAGGSLAGNEQFF,TRBD2,NA,TRBJ2-1,TRBV7-9
TGCAGCGTGGAGGATTTCTCTGGAAACACCATATATTTT,CSVEDFSGNTIYF,NA,NA,TRBJ1-3,TRBV29-1
TGTGCCAGCAGTGATAGCAGACTAGCGGGAGTCTACAATGAGCAGTTCTTC,CASSDSRLAGVYNEQFF,TRBD2,NA,TRBJ2-1,TRBV6-1
TGCGCCAGCAGCCAAGTTCGGCAGGCCGGGCTAGCGGGCCATAGCTCCTACGAGCAGTACTTC,CASSQVRQAGLAGHSSYEQYF,TRBD2,NA,TRBJ2-7,TRBV4-1
TGTGCCAGCAGCTCGACCCCAGAAGGGGCAAGGGCTTTCTTT,CASSSTPEGARAFF,NA,once,TRBJ1-1,TRBV7-3
TGTGCCAGCAGTAGGGGTACAGGGGGCTACAATGAGCAGTTCTTC,CASSRGTGGYNEQFF,TRBD1,NA,TRBJ2-1,TRBV6-6
TGCGCCAGCAGCCAACAGGGGACAGTGCAAGAGACCCAGTACTTC,CASSQQGTVQETQYF,TRBD1,few,TRBJ2-5,TRBV4-3
TGTGCTAGCAGCTTAGCCGGGACGAATGAGCAGTTCTTC,CASSLAGTNEQFF,NA,NA,TRBJ2-1,TRBV7-7
TGTGCCAGCAGTCCACTAGCGGGAGCGAAAATCATAGATACGCAGTATTTT,CASSPLAGAKIIDTQYF,TRBD2,few,TRBJ2-3,TRBV2
TGTGCCTGGAGTGTATTTAGCGGGAGCTTTCTAAAGGAAGAGACCCAGTACTTC,CAWSVFSGSFLKEETQYF,TRBD2,NA,TRBJ2-5,TRBV30
TGTGCCAGCAGCTTAGCGCAGGGCTATGGCTACACCTTC,CASSLAQGYGYTF,NA,NA,TRBJ1-2,TRBV7-2
TGCGCCAGCAGCTTGGGGGCATTAGGGACTCTCGGGACCCAGTACTTC,CASSLGALGTLGTQYF,NA,NA,TRBJ2-5,TRBV5-1